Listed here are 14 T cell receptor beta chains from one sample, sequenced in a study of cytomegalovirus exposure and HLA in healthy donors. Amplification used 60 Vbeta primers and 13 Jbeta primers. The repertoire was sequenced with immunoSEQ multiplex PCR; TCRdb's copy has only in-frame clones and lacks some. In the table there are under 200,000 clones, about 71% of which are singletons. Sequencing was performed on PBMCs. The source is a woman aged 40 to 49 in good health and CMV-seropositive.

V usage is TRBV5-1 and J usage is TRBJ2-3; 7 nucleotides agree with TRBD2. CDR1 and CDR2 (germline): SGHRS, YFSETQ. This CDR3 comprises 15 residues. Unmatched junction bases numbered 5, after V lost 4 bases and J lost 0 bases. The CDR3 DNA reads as TGCGCCAGCAGCCCTCTAGCGGATAGCACAGATACGCAGTATTTT. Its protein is CASSPLADSTDTQYF.

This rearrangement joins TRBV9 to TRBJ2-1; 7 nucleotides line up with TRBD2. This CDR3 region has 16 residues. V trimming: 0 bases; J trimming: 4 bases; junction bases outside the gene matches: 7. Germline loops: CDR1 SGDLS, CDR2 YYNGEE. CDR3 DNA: TGTGCCAGCAGCGTAGAGTCGTTGCGGGGGTACAATGAGCAGTTCTTC. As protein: CASSVESLRGYNEQFF.

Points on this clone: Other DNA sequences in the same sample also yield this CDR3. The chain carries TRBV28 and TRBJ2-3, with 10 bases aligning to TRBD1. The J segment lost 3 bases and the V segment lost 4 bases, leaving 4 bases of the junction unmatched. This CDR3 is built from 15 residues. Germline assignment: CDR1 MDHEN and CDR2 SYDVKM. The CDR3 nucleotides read TGTGCCAGCAGTTCTCCGGGACAGGGGACAGATACGCAGTATTTT. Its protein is CASSSPGQGTDTQYF.

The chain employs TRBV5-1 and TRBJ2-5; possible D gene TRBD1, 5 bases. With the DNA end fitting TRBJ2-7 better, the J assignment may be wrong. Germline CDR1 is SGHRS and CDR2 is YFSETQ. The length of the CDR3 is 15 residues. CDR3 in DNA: TGCGCCAGCAGCCCCGTACTCAGGGCAAGGTACGAGCAGTACTTC. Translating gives CASSPVLRARYEQYF.

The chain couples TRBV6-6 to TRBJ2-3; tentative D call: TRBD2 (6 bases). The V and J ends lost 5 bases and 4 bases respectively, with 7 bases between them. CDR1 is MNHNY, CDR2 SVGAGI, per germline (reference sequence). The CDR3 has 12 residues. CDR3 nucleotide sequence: TGTGCCAGCAGTCGACTAGCAGATACGCAGTATTTT. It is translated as CASSRLADTQYF.

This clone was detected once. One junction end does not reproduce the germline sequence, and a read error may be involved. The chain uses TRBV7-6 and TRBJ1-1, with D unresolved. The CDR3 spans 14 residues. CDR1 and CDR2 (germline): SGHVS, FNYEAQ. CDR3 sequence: CASSLAIGVTGAFF. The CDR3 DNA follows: TGTGCCAGCAGCTTAGCGATCGGGGTCACTGGAGCTTTCTTT.

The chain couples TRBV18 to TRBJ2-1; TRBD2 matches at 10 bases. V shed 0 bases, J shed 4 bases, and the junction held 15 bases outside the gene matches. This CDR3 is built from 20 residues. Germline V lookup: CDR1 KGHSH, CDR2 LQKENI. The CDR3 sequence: CASSPPGRRMLAGGYNEQFF. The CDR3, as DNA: TGTGCCAGCTCACCACCGGGGCGACGGATGTTAGCGGGAGGTTACAATGAGCAGTTCTTC.

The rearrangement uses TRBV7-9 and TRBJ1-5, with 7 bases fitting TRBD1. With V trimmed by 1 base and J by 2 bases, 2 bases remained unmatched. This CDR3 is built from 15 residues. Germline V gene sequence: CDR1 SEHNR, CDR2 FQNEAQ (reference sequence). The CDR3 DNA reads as TGTGCCAGCAGCTTAGGAGGGGGCGGCAATCAGCCCCAGCATTTT. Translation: CASSLGGGGNQPQHF.

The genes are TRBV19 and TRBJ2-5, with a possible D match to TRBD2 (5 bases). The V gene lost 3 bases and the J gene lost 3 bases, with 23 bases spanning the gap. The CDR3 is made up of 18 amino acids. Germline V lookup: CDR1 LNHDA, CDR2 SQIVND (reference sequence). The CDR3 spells CASSIGRGSYLGEETQYF. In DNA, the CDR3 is TGTGCCAGTAGTATTGGTCGGGGTTCCTATCTGGGAGAAGAGACCCAGTACTTC.

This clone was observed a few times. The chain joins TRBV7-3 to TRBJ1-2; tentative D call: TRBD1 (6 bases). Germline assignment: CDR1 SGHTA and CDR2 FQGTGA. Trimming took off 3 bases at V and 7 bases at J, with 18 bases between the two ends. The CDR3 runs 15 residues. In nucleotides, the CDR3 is TGTGCCAGCAGCTTGTACGGGATCAGGGGATCTGGCTACACCTTC. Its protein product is CASSLYGIRGSGYTF.

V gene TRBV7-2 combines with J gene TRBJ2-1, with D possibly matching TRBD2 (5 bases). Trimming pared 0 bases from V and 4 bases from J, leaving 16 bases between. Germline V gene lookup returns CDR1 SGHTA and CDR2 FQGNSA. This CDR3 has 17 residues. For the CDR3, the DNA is TGTGCCAGCAGCTTAGCTGGTCGAACGGAGCGGTACAATGAGCAGTTCTTC. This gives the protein CASSLAGRTERYNEQFF.

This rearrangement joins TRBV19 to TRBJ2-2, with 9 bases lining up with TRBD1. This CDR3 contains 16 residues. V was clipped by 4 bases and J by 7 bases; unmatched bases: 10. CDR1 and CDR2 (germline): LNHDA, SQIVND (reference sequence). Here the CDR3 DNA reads TGTGCCAGTAGTACCTTCAAGACAGGGGGGAGCGGGGAGCTGTTTTTT. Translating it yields CASSTFKTGGSGELFF.

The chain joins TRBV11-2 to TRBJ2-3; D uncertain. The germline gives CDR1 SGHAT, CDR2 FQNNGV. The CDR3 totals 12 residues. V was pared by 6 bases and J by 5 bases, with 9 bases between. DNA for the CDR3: TGTGCCAGCAGTCAGACTGGAGATACGCAGTATTTT. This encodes CASSQTGDTQYF.

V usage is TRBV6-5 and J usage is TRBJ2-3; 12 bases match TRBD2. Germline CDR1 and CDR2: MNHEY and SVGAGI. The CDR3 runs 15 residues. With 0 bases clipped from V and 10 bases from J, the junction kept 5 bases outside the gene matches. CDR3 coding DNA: TGTGCCAGCAGTTACTCCGCTAGCGGGGGGGCTGCGCAGTATTTT. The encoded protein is CASSYSASGGAAQYF.